The T cell receptor (beta chain) under discussion was sequenced for a study of T cell responses to AZD1222 COVID-19 vaccine (dated by TCRdb to the early 2020s). Background on the whole study: A total of approximately 230 trial participants underwent TCR sequencing, of whom some 210 received two doses of AZD1222 and about 25 received two doses of the MenACWY control vaccine. Trial participants were enrolled into age subgroups of 18-55, 56-69 and 70-plus years, which contained approximately 150, 30 and 60 TCR-sequenced participants, respectively.

Explained via the paper, the time point label denotes: about 28 days (+/-7) after the second vaccine dose. Because spike-specific TCR depth and breadth did not differ between the two schedules, AZD1222 recipients who got a second dose at roughly 4 weeks were pooled with those who got a second dose at roughly 12 weeks. Vaccinee samples were obtained from the UK trials COV001 and COV002, which included a single-blind randomized controlled phase 2/3 trial of AZD1222 (ChAdOx1 nCoV-19) in healthy adults. For TCRbeta chain sequencing, PBMC samples were collected from trial participants at day 0 and at day 28 after the second dose. CDR1 and CDR2 are read off the germline V gene as SGHDT and YYEEEE. From the cysteine through the phenylalanine, the CDR3 covers 13 amino acids. Left in the record is the CDR3 DNA by itself, 39 bases read in frame from the first base. Unmatched junction bases come to 4, with V trimmed by 4 bases and J by 6 bases.

Here is what the overall study found, with its caveats: After two AZD1222 doses, both the breadth and the depth of spike-specific TCRs were significantly higher than at day 0 and than in MenACWY recipients. The 56-69-year group was small, and its depth increase did not reach significance, likely because of low power. The vaccine-associated CD4 TCRs covered the entire spike protein, and the dominant responses fell in regions 160-218 and 743-854. Epitopes outside the regions mutated in the B.1.351 and B.1.1.7 variants were reportedly recognized by nearly half of the unique spike-specific TCRs. Because no day 14 peak-response samples were available, the repertoires could be characterized only after the peak T cell response. Most participants were white British and females outnumbered males, and the authors suggested that clonal diversity may have been underestimated. Conclusions about previously exposed vaccinees are limited because only 6 or 7 AZD1222 recipients were SARS-CoV-2 seropositive at baseline.

The CDR3 regions of human TCRbeta chains were analyzed by immunosequencing. The study's processing was this. Repertoire TCRs were checked for matches against a reference library of SARS-CoV-2-specific TCRs that had been generated using the MIRA antigen-specificity platform. Breadth was defined as the fraction of unique TCRs that were SARS-CoV-2-associated, and depth was defined as the fraction of total T cells that were SARS-CoV-2-associated. Each spike-specific TCR was assigned to its reactive spike region and to a CD4 or CD8 class using the MIRA data. Log10-transformed breadth and depth values were compared by one-way ANOVA with Sidak's multiple comparisons tests. TCRdb retrieved this table from immuneACCESS and kept in-frame rearrangements only. Not all clones are present; in checked studies, unresolved V genes account for under half, and no reason is known for the remainder. V and J calls and clone size come straight from that table; D and trimming were deduced from the DNA. The sample table holds roughly 110,000 clones, of which 87% were seen once. 4.8% of the sample lies in the top ten.

In regard to this clone: The antigen it recognizes is unknown. Per-base quality was not reported, and no clone a single base away is much larger than it.

This sample comprised peripheral blood, obtained 28 days after the second AZD1222 dose. The clonotype originates from an adult who received the AZD1222 COVID-19 vaccine. The receptor chain draws on TRBV5-6 and TRBJ2-3, and 8 junctional nucleotides match TRBD2. The DNA sequence follows: TGTGCCAGCAGCAGAGCGGGGGAGGATACGCAGTATTTT. The resulting protein is CASSRAGEDTQYF. The CDR3, completed at both ends by the reference TRBV5-6 and TRBJ2-3 genes, gives the full variable domain DAGVTQSPTHLIKTRGQQVTLRCSPKSGHDTVSWYQQALGQGPQFIFQYYEEEERQRGNFPDRFSGHQFPNYSSELNVNALLLGDSALYLCASSRAGEDTQYFGPGTRLTVL.